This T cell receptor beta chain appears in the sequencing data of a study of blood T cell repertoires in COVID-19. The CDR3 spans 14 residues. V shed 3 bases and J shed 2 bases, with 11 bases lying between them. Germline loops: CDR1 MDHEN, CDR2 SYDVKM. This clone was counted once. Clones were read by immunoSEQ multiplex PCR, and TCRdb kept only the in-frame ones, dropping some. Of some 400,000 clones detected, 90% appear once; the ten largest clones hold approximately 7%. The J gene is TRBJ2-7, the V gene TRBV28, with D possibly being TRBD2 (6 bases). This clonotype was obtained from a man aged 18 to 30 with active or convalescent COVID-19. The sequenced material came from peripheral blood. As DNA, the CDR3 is TGTGCCAGCAGTTTTGGGGGAGGAACCTACGAGCAGTACTTC. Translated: CASSFGGGTYEQYF.